This T cell receptor (beta chain) appears in the sequencing data of a study of cytomegalovirus exposure and HLA in healthy donors. General study results and limits: Accurate prediction of HLA-A and HLA-B alleles (for most subjects) was reportedly achieved from TCR beta sequences. In a later analysis, TCR beta V- and J-gene trimming was associated with a missense DCLRE1C variant. The authors excluded some V segments, including TRBV6-2 and TRBV6-3, as indistinguishable. Reportedly, diagnosis of cytomegalovirus status by the classifier showed high specificity and sensitivity.

PCR primers comprised 60 Vbeta and 13 Jbeta primers. The assay was immunoSEQ multiplex PCR, and TCRdb's table has in-frame clones only and misses some. The table records under 150,000 clones, less than 90% of them present only once. Germline CDR1 LNHNV, CDR2 YYDKDF (reference sequence). Trimming left V 1 base short and J 8 bases short, with 9 bases between. The CDR3 runs to 14 residues. A remark on this clone: What it recognizes is unknown.

J is TRBJ1-6 and V is TRBV15; D uncertain. Input material: PBMCs. This TCR was sampled from a boy aged 2-9 years in good health and CMV-seronegative. DNA of the CDR3: TGTGCCACCAGCAGAGCCAGGATACATTCACCCCTCCACTTT. Amino acids: CATSRARIHSPLHF.